This T cell receptor (beta chain) was retrieved from a study of vaccination effects on CD4 cells after COVID-19. Pools of viral peptides were used by the ViraFEST assay to expand antigen-specific CD4+ T cells ahead of sequencing. When roughly eleven days of culture had elapsed, CD4+ T cells were isolated. Each participant was administered two doses of either the BNT162b2 or the mRNA-1273 vaccine. Researchers reported culturing two million PBMC in each well, adding approximately 10 IU/ml IL-2 and approximately 10 ug/ml peptides. The repertoire was sequenced with immunoSEQ multiplex PCR; TCRdb's copy has only in-frame clones and lacks some. The sample shows tens of thousands of clones, roughly 86% of them seen only once. As for this clone: Its target is not known.

Sequenced here: CD4+ T cells from PBMCs cultured with HCoV-NL63 spike peptides, sampled after COVID-19 vaccination. The TCR was taken from a human donor who received a COVID-19 vaccine. Some clones in this sample may be carry-over from other donors' samples.

The CDR3 DNA sequence: TGTGCCAGCAGCGATCGGTCTAGCGCCGATACGCAGTATTTT. Protein: CASSDRSSADTQYF. The chain carries TRBV9 and TRBJ2-3; D might be TRBD2 (6 bases). Germline V gene data show CDR1 as SGDLS and CDR2 as YYNGEE. The V end lost 3 bases, the J end lost 6 bases, and 14 bases lay between the germline ends. The CDR3 runs to 14 residues. Full variable domain (missing parts from reference TRBV9 and TRBJ2-3): DSGVTQTPKHLITATGQRVTLRCSPRSGDLSVYWYQQSLDQGLQFLIQYYNGEERAKGNILERFSAQQFPDLHSELNLSSLELGDSALYFCASSDRSSADTQYFGPGTRLTVL.